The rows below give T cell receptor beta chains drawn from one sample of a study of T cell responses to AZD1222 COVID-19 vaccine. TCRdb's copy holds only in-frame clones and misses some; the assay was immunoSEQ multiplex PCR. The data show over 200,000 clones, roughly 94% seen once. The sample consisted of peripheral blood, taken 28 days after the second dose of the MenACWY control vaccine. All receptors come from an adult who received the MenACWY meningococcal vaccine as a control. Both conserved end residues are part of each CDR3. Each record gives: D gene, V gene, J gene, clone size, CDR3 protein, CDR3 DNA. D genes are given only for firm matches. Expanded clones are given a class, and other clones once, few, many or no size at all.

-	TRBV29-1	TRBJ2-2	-	CSVGNTGELFF	TGCAGCGTCGGTAACACCGGGGAGCTGTTTTTT
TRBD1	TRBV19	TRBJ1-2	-	CASSLRRGLDGYTF	TGTGCCAGTAGTCTCCGCAGGGGGCTCGACGGCTACACCTTC
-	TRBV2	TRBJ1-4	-	CASSVAEPGGLFF	TGTGCCAGCAGTGTGGCCGAACCCGGGGGACTGTTTTTT
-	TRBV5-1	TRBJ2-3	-	CASSLEVARGTDTQYF	TGCGCCAGCAGCTTGGAGGTGGCTCGCGGCACAGATACGCAGTATTTT
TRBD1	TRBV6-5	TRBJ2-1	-	CASRPGQGATRLQFF	TGTGCCAGCAGACCGGGACAGGGGGCCACCCGCCTACAGTTCTTC
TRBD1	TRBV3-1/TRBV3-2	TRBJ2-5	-	CASSQDRGQETQYF	TGTGCCAGCAGCCAAGACAGGGGGCAAGAGACCCAGTACTTC
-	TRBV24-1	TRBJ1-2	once	CATSDARTAYGYTF	TGTGCCACCAGTGATGCTAGGACCGCCTATGGCTACACCTTC
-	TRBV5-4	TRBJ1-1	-	CASSRPTSGSNTEAFF	TGTGCCAGCAGCAGACCGACATCGGGGTCGAACACTGAAGCTTTCTTT
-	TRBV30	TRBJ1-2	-	CASVTNSYGYTF	TGTGCCTCGGTGACGAACAGCTATGGCTACACCTTC
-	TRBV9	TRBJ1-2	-	CASSARASNYGYTF	TGTGCCAGCAGCGCGCGGGCGAGTAACTATGGCTACACCTTC
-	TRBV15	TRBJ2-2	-	CATDSGSDTGELFF	TGTGCCACCGACAGCGGATCGGACACCGGGGAGCTGTTTTTT
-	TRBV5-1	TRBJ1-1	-	CASSQDKTTEAFF	TGCGCCAGCAGCCAGGACAAAACCACTGAAGCTTTCTTT
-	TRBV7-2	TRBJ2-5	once	CASSLRRGFETQYF	TGTGCCAGCAGCTTAAGGCGAGGTTTTGAGACCCAGTACTTC
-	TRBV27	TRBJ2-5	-	CASSEWGDGETQYF	TGTGCCAGCTCTGAATGGGGGGATGGGGAGACCCAGTACTTC
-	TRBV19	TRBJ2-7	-	CASQDRGQPGYEQYF	TGTGCCAGCCAGGACCGAGGACAGCCGGGGTACGAGCAGTACTTC
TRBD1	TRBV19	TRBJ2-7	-	CASRRTGQGSYEQYF	TGTGCCAGTAGACGCACGGGACAGGGATCCTACGAGCAGTACTTC
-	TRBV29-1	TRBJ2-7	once	CSAGRAMGSEQYF	TGCAGCGCTGGTAGGGCTATGGGATCCGAGCAGTACTTC